The 28 T cell receptor beta chains given below trace back to one sample, sequenced in a study of HIV-infected patients and healthy controls. All unsorted peripheral T cells were captured because whole blood was used without fractionation. Alpha and beta constant-region primers primed reverse transcription of around 500 ng RNA. Using multiplexing indices, alpha and beta chain libraries were generated apart by chain-specific third strand synthesis. TCRdb passed the 5' RACE reads through MiXCR, listing each CDR3 protein once. Of 9,500 to 13,000 distinct CDR3 sequences listed, roughly 5.6% are singletons. This sample comprised blood, obtained before antiretroviral therapy. These receptors were obtained from an adult with HIV infection.

This clonotype has ten or more counts. The chain couples TRBV12-5 to TRBJ2-6; D gene unclear. CDR1 and CDR2 from the germline V gene are LGHNT and FRNRAP. CDR3 length equals 13 residues. V lost 3 bases and J 4 bases, leaving 4 bases between the germline ends. CDR3 in amino acids: CASGFGGANVLTF. CDR3 in DNA: TGTGCTAGTGGTTTTGGGGGGGCCAACGTCCTGACTTTC.

The table lists this clonotype with many counts. The CDR3 sequence: CSVVGTSGANTGELFF. The CDR3 DNA follows: TGCAGCGTTGTTGGGACTAGCGGCGCGAACACCGGGGAGCTGTTTTTT. The V and J genes are TRBV29-1 and TRBJ2-2; 11 positions agree with TRBD2. This CDR3 spans 16 amino acids. The ends lost 4 bases at V and 0 bases at J; junction bases unmatched: 4. The germline CDR1 and CDR2 sequences are SQVTM and ANQGSEA.

This clonotype was seen at least ten times. V and J are TRBV13 and TRBJ1-4; 10 positions match TRBD1. The CDR3 runs 16 residues. Unmatched junction bases numbered 9, after V lost 5 bases and J lost 6 bases. Germline V gene data show CDR1 as PRHDT and CDR2 as FYEKMQ (reference sequence). CDR3 in DNA: TGTGCCAGCAGCGCGGGACAGGGGTTTTTCGATGAAAAACTGTTTTTT. It specifies CASSAGQGFFDEKLFF.

By sample share, this clonotype is large. The chain is built from TRBV10-3 and TRBJ2-3, with 8 positions matching TRBD1. V gave up 6 bases and J gave up 10 bases; unmatched junction bases: 12. The CDR3 covers 14 residues. CDR1 and CDR2 from the germline V gene are ENHRY and SYGVKD. CDR3 residues: CAISLEESGQAQYF. The CDR3 coding sequence is TGTGCCATCAGCCTAGAAGAATCGGGACAGGCGCAGTATTTT.

By sample share, this clonotype is medium-sized. The chain uses TRBV9 and TRBJ2-3; TRBD2 agrees at 11 bases. The V gene end was trimmed by 3 bases and the J gene end by 2 bases; junction bases not matched to a gene: 2. Per germline, CDR1 SGDLS and CDR2 YYNGEE. This CDR3 contains 15 residues. The CDR3 spells CASSGLAGLTDTQYF. The DNA of the CDR3 is TGTGCCAGCAGCGGACTAGCGGGGCTCACAGATACGCAGTATTTT.

This clonotype occurred many times. The chain joins TRBV27 to TRBJ1-5; D might be TRBD1 (5 bases). The CDR3 length is 13 residues. V was shortened by 8 bases and J by 5 bases, with 13 bases between the two germline ends. Germline-derived CDR1 and CDR2 are MNHEY and SMNVEV (reference sequence). CDR3 DNA: TGTGCCAGCGCCAACAGGTTACATCAGCCCCAGCATTTT. This gives the protein CASANRLHQPQHF.

In its sample, this clonotype is medium-sized. The rearrangement uses TRBV5-4 and TRBJ2-3; 9 positions agree with TRBD2. This CDR3 comprises 15 residues. The J segment lost 3 bases and the V segment lost 7 bases, leaving 9 bases of the junction unmatched. Per the germline V gene, CDR1 is SGHNT and CDR2 is YYREEE (reference sequence). CDR3 in amino acids: CASSPAGGVTDTQYF. The CDR3 DNA reads as TGTGCCAGCTCCCCAGCGGGGGGCGTAACAGATACGCAGTATTTT.

To note about this clonotype: This could be a read error, since a much larger clone is one nucleotide away. V and J are TRBV12-3 or TRBV12-4 and TRBJ2-5; D possibly uses TRBD1 or TRBD2 (5 bases each). The CDR3 consists of 14 residues. Here the CDR3 reads CVSSPWGREETQYF. CDR3 sequence (DNA): TGTGTCAGCAGTCCCTGGGGACGAGAAGAGACCCAGTACTTC.

Ten or more counts support this clonotype. This CDR3 is CASSLAYNEQFF. The CDR3 bases are TGTGCCAGCAGCTTAGCCTACAATGAGCAGTTCTTC. The chain combines TRBV7-9 with TRBJ2-1; no definite D call. The germline V gene encodes CDR1 SEHNR and CDR2 FQNEAQ (reference sequence). The CDR3 has 12 residues. V lost 0 bases to trimming and J lost 3 bases, with 0 bases between them.

The table lists this clonotype with many counts. The gene calls are TRBV3-1 and TRBJ2-7; the D is unclear. The V and J ends lost 0 bases and 2 bases respectively, with 8 bases between them. The germline gives CDR1 LGHDT, CDR2 YNNKEL (reference sequence). The CDR3 has 14 amino acids. The CDR3 here is CASSQDPNTYEQYF. The CDR3 region has the DNA TGTGCCAGCAGCCAAGATCCAAACACCTACGAGCAGTACTTC.

Sample share makes this clonotype medium-sized (0.01 to 0.1%). V is TRBV27 and J is TRBJ2-5; 9 bases fit TRBD1. Germline CDR1 MNHEY, CDR2 SMNVEV (reference sequence). J lost 4 bases, V lost 5 bases, and 11 bases had no gene match. This CDR3 spans 16 amino acids. The CDR3: CASSPGTGFSIETQYF. The CDR3 nucleotides are TGTGCCAGCAGTCCCGGGACAGGGTTTTCCATAGAGACCCAGTACTTC.

This clonotype was recorded many times. This chain joins TRBV19 and TRBJ2-7, with 8 bases matching TRBD2. Germline assignment: CDR1 LNHDA and CDR2 SQIVND (reference sequence). Trimming cost V 0 bases and J 2 bases; bases outside gene matches: 3. There are 15 residues in the CDR3. The CDR3 DNA sequence: TGTGCCAGTAGTATAGAATCAGCGGGAGCCTACGAGCAGTACTTC. Translating gives CASSIESAGAYEQYF.

Within the sample, this clonotype is medium-sized (0.01 to 0.1%). This chain connects TRBV27 to TRBJ2-3; D tentatively fits TRBD1 or TRBD2 (6 bases each). CDR1 and CDR2 (germline): MNHEY, SMNVEV (reference sequence). CDR3 length equals 17 residues. V dropped 5 bases and J dropped 3 bases, with 21 bases sitting between them. This CDR3 reads CASSPVGGLRLTDTQYF. The CDR3 coding sequence is TGTGCCAGCAGTCCTGTGGGGGGCCTAAGATTGACAGATACGCAGTATTTT.

By sample fraction, this clonotype is medium-sized. V gene TRBV5-1 combines with J gene TRBJ2-2, with D perhaps matching TRBD1 or TRBD2 (5 bases each). The CDR3 extends over 14 amino acids. V lost 6 bases, J lost 2 bases, and 11 bases lay in between. The germline gives CDR1 SGHRS, CDR2 YFSETQ. The CDR3 DNA sequence: TGCGCCAGCAACCGGGACGTTAACACCGGGGAGCTGTTTTTT. Residues: CASNRDVNTGELFF.

This clonotype was counted many times. This sequence joins TRBV29-1 and TRBJ2-7; 12 nucleotides line up with TRBD1. V lost 6 bases, J lost 7 bases, and 4 bases stayed unmatched. The germline CDR1 and CDR2 sequences are SQVTM and ANQGSEA. CDR3 length: 12 residues. The chain's CDR3 is CSVGQGAREQYF. CDR3 DNA sequence: TGCAGCGTGGGACAGGGGGCGCGGGAGCAGTACTTC.

In this sample, this clonotype turned up many times. The V call is TRBV30, the J call TRBJ2-1; TRBD2 matches at 9 bases. The CDR3 has 13 amino acids. The germline V gene has CDR1 GTSNPN and CDR2 SVGIG (reference sequence). Losses at the gene ends were 8 bases for V and 8 bases for J; bases not matched to a gene: 10. The CDR3 DNA reads TGTGCCAGCGAGGGCGGGAGGGGCTATGAGCAGTTCTTC. It is translated as CASEGGRGYEQFF.

This clonotype occurred many times. The genes are TRBV5-8 and TRBJ1-5; weak D call: TRBD1 (6 bases). The V end lost 3 bases, the J end lost 7 bases, and 17 bases lay between the germline ends. Germline V gene lookup returns CDR1 SGHTS and CDR2 YDEGEE. This CDR3 is built from 15 residues. The CDR3 sequence: CASSSGGTPGQPQHF. DNA of the CDR3: TGTGCCAGCAGCTCAGGAGGGACACCGGGACAGCCCCAGCATTTT.

The table lists this clonotype with many counts. V is TRBV20-1 and J is TRBJ2-2, with D unclear. From germline, CDR1 is DFQATT and CDR2 SNEGSKA (reference sequence). Trimming cost V 0 bases and J 5 bases, with 7 bases left between them. CDR3 length: 13 amino acids. The CDR3 nucleotides are TGCAGTGCTAGAGATCTGACAACCGGGGAGCTGTTTTTT. Translated: CSARDLTTGELFF.

This clonotype was counted many times. V is TRBV7-2 and J is TRBJ2-1; a weak D match, TRBD2 (5 bases). V was trimmed by 1 base and J by 10 bases, leaving 11 bases between them. The CDR3 spans 13 residues. Germline assignment: CDR1 SGHTA and CDR2 FQGNSA. The CDR3 nucleotides are TGTGCCAGCAGCTTAGACGAGGGAAGGGAGCAGTTCTTC. Translation: CASSLDEGREQFF.

This clonotype is labeled as large (0.1 to 1%). The rearrangement joins TRBV19 to TRBJ2-3; D is perhaps TRBD2 (6 bases). Between the trimmed V and J ends, which lost 6 bases and 5 bases, there was a span of 12 bases. The germline V gene has CDR1 LNHDA and CDR2 SQIVND (reference sequence). The CDR3 is 13 residues long. DNA of the CDR3: TGTGCCAGTAGCTTGCGGGGCCTAGATACGCAGTATTTT. This codes for CASSLRGLDTQYF.

Relative to its sample, this clonotype is medium-sized (0.01 to 0.1%). The J gene is TRBJ2-5, the V gene TRBV11-2; TRBD1 might be the D (8 bases). CDR1 SGHAT and CDR2 FQNNGV come from the germline V gene. The V end was cut by 3 bases, the J end by 4 bases, with 15 bases between. The CDR3 is 15 amino acids. CDR3 in DNA: TGTGCCAGCAGCTTTTACAGGGGGGGAACAGAGACCCAGTACTTC. Residues: CASSFYRGGTETQYF. Drawing the rest from reference TRBV11-2 and TRBJ2-5, the complete variable domain is EAGVAQSPRYKIIEKRQSVAFWCNPISGHATLYWYQQILGQGPKLLIQFQNNGVVDDSQLPKDRFSAERLKGVDSTLKIQPAKLEDSAVYLCASSFYRGGTETQYFGPGTRLLVL.

Sample share makes this clonotype medium-sized. The V and J genes are TRBV19 and TRBJ1-5, with 7 bases that match TRBD1. J was trimmed by 6 bases and V by 4 bases; bases with no gene match: 9. The CDR3 has 15 amino acids. CDR1 and CDR2 from the germline V gene are LNHDA and SQIVND (reference sequence). The CDR3 region has the DNA TGTGCCAGTAGTACGTTCACAGGGGAGGGTCAGCCCCAGCATTTT. Protein sequence: CASSTFTGEGQPQHF.

This clonotype counts as medium-sized. This chain joins TRBV7-9 and TRBJ1-1; D is perhaps TRBD1 (5 bases). The CDR3 has 12 amino acids. V was cut by 5 bases and J by 7 bases, with 11 bases left in between. Germline assignment: CDR1 SEHNR and CDR2 FQNEAQ (reference sequence). The CDR3 sequence: CASSPGTLEAFF. CDR3 sequence (DNA): TGTGCCAGCAGCCCAGGGACCCTTGAAGCTTTCTTT.

By proportion, this clonotype is medium-sized. The gene calls are TRBV25-1 and TRBJ2-7; no clear D gene. Trimming pared 4 bases from V and 6 bases from J, leaving 13 bases between. This CDR3 is 13 amino acids long. Germline loops: CDR1 MGHDK, CDR2 SYGVNS. The DNA for the CDR3 is TGTGCCAGCAGTGTTAAAGGCCTGAGCGAGCAGTACTTC. Its protein is CASSVKGLSEQYF.

This clonotype was observed at least ten times. The gene calls are TRBV28 and TRBJ2-2, with a possible D match to TRBD2 (6 bases). Germline V CDR1 and CDR2: MDHEN, SYDVKM. Trimming shortened V by 8 bases and J by 7 bases, and 14 bases separated the two germline ends. The CDR3 covers 13 residues. In DNA form, the CDR3 reads TGTGCCAGCTGGGCCCAGGAGGGCGGGGAGCTGTTTTTT. The encoded protein is CASWAQEGGELFF.

In this sample, this clonotype turned up many times. The chain employs TRBV29-1 and TRBJ1-4; 8 positions match TRBD1. Unmatched junction bases numbered 8, after V lost 6 bases and J lost 5 bases. There are 14 residues in the CDR3. CDR1 SQVTM and CDR2 ANQGSEA come from the germline V gene. DNA for the CDR3: TGCAGCGTGTGGCAGACAGGGGTAAATGAAAAACTGTTTTTT. It encodes CSVWQTGVNEKLFF.

This clonotype was observed at least ten times. The chain employs TRBV6-5 and TRBJ2-1, with 15 nucleotides matching TRBD2. The CDR3 is 16 amino acids. Germline CDR1 MNHEY, CDR2 SVGAGI. The junction had 6 bases not matched to a gene; V was cut back by 5 bases and J by 7 bases. The CDR3 protein is CASSRTSGGANNEQFF. CDR3 DNA sequence: TGTGCCAGCAGTCGGACTAGCGGGGGGGCAAATAATGAGCAGTTCTTC.

Many counts were recorded for this clonotype. The chain has TRBV6-1 and TRBJ2-4; tentatively, D is TRBD1 or TRBD2 (6 bases each). This CDR3 spans 13 amino acids. Germline assignment: CDR1 MNHNS and CDR2 SASEGT. Trimming cost V 4 bases and J 13 bases, with 17 bases left between them. The CDR3 region is CASSGGGGPQQYF. CDR3 DNA sequence: TGTGCCAGCAGTGGAGGAGGGGGTCCTCAACAGTACTTC.